This T cell receptor (beta chain) comes out of a study of cytomegalovirus exposure and HLA in healthy donors. Trimming at V came to 2 bases and at J to 3 bases, leaving 15 bases not matched to a gene. Germline lookup yields CDR1 SGHTA and CDR2 FQGTGA. There are 18 residues in the CDR3. PCR amplification relied on 60 Vbeta primers (plus 13 Jbeta primers). Profiled with immunoSEQ multiplex PCR; TCRdb holds only in-frame clones, not every one. The sample includes some 140,000 clones, roughly four fifths of them seen just once. This clone was counted a few times. The chain combines TRBV7-3 with TRBJ2-7, with 8 bases lining up with TRBD2. Sequencing was performed on PBMCs. The clonotype comes from a woman in her thirties or forties in good health and CMV-seronegative. CDR3: CASSLYLRTSRIYYEQYF. DNA for the CDR3: TGTGCCAGCAGCTTATATCTACGGACTAGCAGAATTTACTACGAGCAGTACTTC.